Following are 6 T cell receptor beta chains from one sample sequenced in a study of blood T cell repertoires in COVID-19. Produced via immunoSEQ multiplex PCR; TCRdb's table is partial and in-frame only. The sample comprises 200,000 to 250,000 clones, almost 85% of which are singletons, and approximately 12% rests with the top ten. Sequencing was carried out using peripheral blood. The receptors were sampled from a woman aged 40 to 50 with acute or convalescent COVID-19.

In this sample, this clone turned up once. The chain links TRBV5-1 to TRBJ1-3; no reliable D call. Germline CDR1 is SGHRS and CDR2 is YFSETQ. The CDR3 is 13 residues long. Trimming stripped 4 bases from V and 4 bases from J, with 9 bases between. The CDR3 bases are TGCGCCAGCAGCCCAGAGGTCGGAAACACCATATATTTT. Translated: CASSPEVGNTIYF.

The chain recombines TRBV10-2 with TRBJ1-2, with TRBD1 as a possible D gene (6 bases). The CDR3 covers 12 residues. Germline V gene lookup returns CDR1 WSHSY and CDR2 SAAADI. V was pared by 3 bases and J by 6 bases, with 8 bases between. For the CDR3, the DNA is TGCGCCAGCAGTGAAGGGGGAAATGGCTACACCTTC. Translated: CASSEGGNGYTF.

The chain carries TRBV4-2 and TRBJ2-1; 10 positions match TRBD1. The V and J ends lost 3 bases and 3 bases, in that order; junction bases with no gene match: 5. Germline V gene lookup returns CDR1 LGHNA and CDR2 YNFKEQ. This CDR3 contains 16 residues. The CDR3 nucleotides read TGTGCCAGCAGCCAGGAGACAGGGGGCGTCTACAATGAGCAGTTCTTC. Protein product: CASSQETGGVYNEQFF.

This sequence joins TRBV29-1 and TRBJ1-2; tentatively, D is TRBD1 (5 bases). Between the trimmed V and J ends, which lost 2 bases and 5 bases, there was a span of 21 bases. The CDR3 runs 16 residues. From germline, CDR1 is SQVTM and CDR2 ANQGSEA. The CDR3 coding sequence is TGCAGCGTTGAAAGCCTAGGGGCTGCGTCGAGATATGGCTACACCTTC. It encodes CSVESLGAASRYGYTF. Together with reference TRBV29-1 and TRBJ1-2, the CDR3 gives the full variable domain: SAVISQKPSRDICQRGTSLTIQCQVDSQVTMMFWYRQQPGQSLTLIATANQGSEATYESGFVIDKFPISRPNLTFSTLTVSNMSPEDSSIYLCSVESLGAASRYGYTFGSGTRLTVV.

The rearrangement joins TRBV4-2 to TRBJ2-7; 7 bases match TRBD1. V was clipped by 4 bases and J by 0 bases; unmatched bases: 9. The CDR3 length is 16 residues. Germline V gene sequence: CDR1 LGHNA, CDR2 YNFKEQ. This CDR3 is CASSPKFDRDSYEQYF. Written as DNA, the CDR3 is TGTGCCAGCAGCCCCAAGTTTGACAGGGACTCCTACGAGCAGTACTTC.

The chain carries TRBV6-2 or TRBV6-3 and TRBJ2-3, with TRBD2 matching 13 bases. J gave up 0 bases and V 4 bases, and 7 bases lay outside the gene matches. The CDR3 has 18 amino acids. Germline CDR1 is MNHEY and CDR2 is SVGEGT. The CDR3 nucleotides are TGTGCCAGCAGTTTCCCCCCACTAGCGGGGGGGAGCACAGATACGCAGTATTTT. Translated, it gives CASSFPPLAGGSTDTQYF.